Shown below are 4 T cell receptor beta chains from a single sample sequenced in a study of graft-versus-host responses after intestinal transplantation. Their specific antigens are unknown. Data came from immunoSEQ multiplex PCR; TCRdb stores just in-frame clones and leaves some out. Of about 130,000 clones listed, about 93% were seen once; the top ten hold about 0.18%. Material: unstimulated CD4+ T cells sorted from spleen or lymph node cells, obtained before intestinal transplant. The receptors shown here come from a human donor who received an intestinal transplant.

The J gene is TRBJ2-5, the V gene TRBV27; D unresolved. V dropped 2 bases and J dropped 3 bases, with 13 bases sitting between them. Germline CDR1 is MNHEY and CDR2 is SMNVEV (reference sequence). The CDR3 spans 15 residues. CDR3 sequence: CASSLLSGDKETQYF. For the CDR3, the DNA is TGTGCCAGCAGTTTACTGTCAGGCGATAAAGAGACCCAGTACTTC.

The V call is TRBV19, the J call TRBJ1-5; tentatively, D is TRBD1 (6 bases). Germline V gene data show CDR1 as LNHDA and CDR2 as SQIVND (reference sequence). This CDR3 comprises 14 residues. Deletions cut 2 bases from V and 7 bases from J, with 12 bases between. In DNA, the CDR3 is TGTGCCAGTAGTATAAAACAGGGAGGGCAGCCCCAGCATTTT. Amino acid sequence: CASSIKQGGQPQHF.

The chain recombines TRBV5-1 with TRBJ2-7; TRBD1 is a possible D gene (6 bases). Germline values: CDR1 SGHRS, CDR2 YFSETQ. Trimming removed 4 bases from V and 2 bases from J, with 13 bases in between. There are 14 residues in the CDR3. This CDR3 reads CASSALDRPYEQYF. The CDR3 DNA reads as TGCGCCAGCAGCGCGCTAGACAGGCCCTACGAGCAGTACTTC.

The CDR3 coding sequence is TGCGCCAGCAGCCAAGATCCGGGACAGGGGCCCTGGGGCTATGGCTACACCTTC. It translates to CASSQDPGQGPWGYGYTF. The chain recombines TRBV4-1 with TRBJ1-2; 10 bases are shared with TRBD1. Unmatched junction bases numbered 11, after V lost 0 bases and J lost 4 bases. The length of the CDR3 is 18 residues. Germline CDR1 reads MGHRA; CDR2 reads YSYEKL.